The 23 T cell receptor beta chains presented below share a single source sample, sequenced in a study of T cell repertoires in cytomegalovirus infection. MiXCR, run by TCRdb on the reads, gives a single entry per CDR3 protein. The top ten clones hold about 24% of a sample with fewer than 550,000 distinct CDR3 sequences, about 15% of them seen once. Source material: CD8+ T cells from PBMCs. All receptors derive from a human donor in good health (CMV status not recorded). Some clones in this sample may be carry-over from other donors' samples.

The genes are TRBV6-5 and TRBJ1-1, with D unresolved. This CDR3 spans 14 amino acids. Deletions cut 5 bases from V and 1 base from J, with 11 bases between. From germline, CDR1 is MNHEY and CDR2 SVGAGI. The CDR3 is CASSLTRENTEAFF. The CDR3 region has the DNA TGTGCCAGCAGTCTAACCCGGGAGAACACTGAAGCTTTCTTT.

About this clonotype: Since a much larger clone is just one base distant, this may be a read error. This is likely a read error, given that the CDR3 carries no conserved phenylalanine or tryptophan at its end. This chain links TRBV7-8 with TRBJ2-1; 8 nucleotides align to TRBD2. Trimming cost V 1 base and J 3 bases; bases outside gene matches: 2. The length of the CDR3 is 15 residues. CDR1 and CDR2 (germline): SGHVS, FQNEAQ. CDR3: CASSLGLANYNEQFL. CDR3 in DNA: TGTGCCAGCAGCTTAGGACTAGCGAACTACAATGAGCAGTTCTTA.

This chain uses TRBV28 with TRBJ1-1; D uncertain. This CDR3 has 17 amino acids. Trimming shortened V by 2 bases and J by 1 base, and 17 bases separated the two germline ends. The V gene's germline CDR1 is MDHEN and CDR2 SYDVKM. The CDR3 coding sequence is TGTGCCAGCAGTTTAGTTGGCCGGGAAGATAGGAACACTGAAGCTTTCTTT. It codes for CASSLVGREDRNTEAFF.

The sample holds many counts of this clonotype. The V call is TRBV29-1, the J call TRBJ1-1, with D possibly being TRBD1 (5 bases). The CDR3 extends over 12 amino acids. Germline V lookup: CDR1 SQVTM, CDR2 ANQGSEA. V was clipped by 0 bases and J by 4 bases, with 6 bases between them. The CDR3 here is CSVEEGGTEAFF. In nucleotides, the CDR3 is TGCAGCGTTGAAGAGGGGGGCACTGAAGCTTTCTTT.

The CDR3 DNA reads as TGTGCCAGCAGCCCGTGGACCAGAAACACCGGGGAGCTGTTTTTT. Its protein product is CASSPWTRNTGELFF. The chain recombines TRBV7-9 with TRBJ2-2, with D unresolved. The CDR3 sequence is 15 residues long. Between the trimmed V and J ends, which lost 5 bases and 2 bases, there was a span of 12 bases. The germline CDR1 and CDR2 sequences are SEHNR and FQNEAQ (reference sequence).

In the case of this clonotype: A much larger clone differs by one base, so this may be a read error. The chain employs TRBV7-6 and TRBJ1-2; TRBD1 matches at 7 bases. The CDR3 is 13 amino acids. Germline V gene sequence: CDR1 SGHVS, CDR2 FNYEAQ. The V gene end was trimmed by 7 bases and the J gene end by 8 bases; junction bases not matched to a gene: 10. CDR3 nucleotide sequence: TGTGCCAGCACCTCGCTGACAGGGCAGGGCTACACCTTC. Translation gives CASTSLTGQGYTF.

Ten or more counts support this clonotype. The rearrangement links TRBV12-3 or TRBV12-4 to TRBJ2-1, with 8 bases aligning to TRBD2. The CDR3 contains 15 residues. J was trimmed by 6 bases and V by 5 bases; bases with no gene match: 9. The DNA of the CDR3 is TGTGCCAGCAGTCCACCGGGACTAGGAGCCAATGAGCAGTTCTTC. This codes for CASSPPGLGANEQFF.

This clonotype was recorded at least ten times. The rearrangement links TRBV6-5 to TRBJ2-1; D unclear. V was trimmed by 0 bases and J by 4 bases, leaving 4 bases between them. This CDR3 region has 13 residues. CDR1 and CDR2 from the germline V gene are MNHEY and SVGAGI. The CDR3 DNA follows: TGTGCCAGCAGTTACTCCGTATACAATGAGCAGTTCTTC. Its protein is CASSYSVYNEQFF.

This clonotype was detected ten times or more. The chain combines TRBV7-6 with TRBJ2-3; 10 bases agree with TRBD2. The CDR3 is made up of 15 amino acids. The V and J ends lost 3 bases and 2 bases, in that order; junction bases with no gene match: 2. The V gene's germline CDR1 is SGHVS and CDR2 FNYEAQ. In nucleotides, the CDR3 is TGTGCCAGCAGCTTCAGCGGGGGGGCCACAGATACGCAGTATTTT. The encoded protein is CASSFSGGATDTQYF. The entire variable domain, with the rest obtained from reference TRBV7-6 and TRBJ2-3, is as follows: GAGVSQSPRYKVTKRGQDVALRCDPISGHVSLYWYRQALGQGPEFLTYFNYEAQQDKSGLPNDRFSAERPEGSISTLTIQRTEQRDSAMYRCASSFSGGATDTQYFGPGTRLTVL.

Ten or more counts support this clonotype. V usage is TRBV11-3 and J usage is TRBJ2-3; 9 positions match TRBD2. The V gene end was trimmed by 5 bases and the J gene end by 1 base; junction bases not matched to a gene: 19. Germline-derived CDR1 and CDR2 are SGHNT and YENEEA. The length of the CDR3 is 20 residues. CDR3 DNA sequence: TGTGCCAGCAGCCCCGGAGAAGCGGGGGGCCCTAATCCTGGCACAGATACGCAGTATTTT. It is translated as CASSPGEAGGPNPGTDTQYF.

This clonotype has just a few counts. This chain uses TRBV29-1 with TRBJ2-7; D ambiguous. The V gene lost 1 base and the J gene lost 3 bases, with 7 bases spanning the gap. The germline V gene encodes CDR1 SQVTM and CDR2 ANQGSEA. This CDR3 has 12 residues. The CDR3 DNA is TGCAGCGTTGAAGTCTCGATCTACGAGCAGTACTTC. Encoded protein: CSVEVSIYEQYF.

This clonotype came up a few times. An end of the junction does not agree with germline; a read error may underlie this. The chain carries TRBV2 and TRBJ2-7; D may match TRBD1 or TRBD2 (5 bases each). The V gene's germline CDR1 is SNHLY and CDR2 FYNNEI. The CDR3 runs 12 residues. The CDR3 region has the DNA TGTGCCAGTAGTGCAGGGACGTACGAGCAGTACTTC. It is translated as CASSAGTYEQYF.

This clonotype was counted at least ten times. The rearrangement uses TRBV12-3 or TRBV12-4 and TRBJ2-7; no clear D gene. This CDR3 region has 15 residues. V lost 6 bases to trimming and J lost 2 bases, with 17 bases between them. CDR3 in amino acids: CASRGFRNTTYEQYF. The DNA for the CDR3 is TGTGCCAGCAGAGGCTTCCGAAATACAACCTACGAGCAGTACTTC.

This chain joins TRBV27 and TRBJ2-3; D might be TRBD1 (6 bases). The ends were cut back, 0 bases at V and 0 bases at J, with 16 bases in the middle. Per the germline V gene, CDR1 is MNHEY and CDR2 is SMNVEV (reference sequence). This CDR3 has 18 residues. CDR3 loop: CASSLSPRQESSTDTQYF. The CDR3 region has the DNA TGTGCCAGCAGTTTATCACCTCGACAGGAGTCAAGCACAGATACGCAGTATTTT.

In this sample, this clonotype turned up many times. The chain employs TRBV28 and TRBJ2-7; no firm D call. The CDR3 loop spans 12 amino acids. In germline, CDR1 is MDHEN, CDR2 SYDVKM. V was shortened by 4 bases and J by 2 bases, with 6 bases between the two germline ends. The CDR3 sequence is CASSSHPYEQYF. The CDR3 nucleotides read TGTGCCAGCAGTTCCCACCCCTACGAGCAGTACTTC.

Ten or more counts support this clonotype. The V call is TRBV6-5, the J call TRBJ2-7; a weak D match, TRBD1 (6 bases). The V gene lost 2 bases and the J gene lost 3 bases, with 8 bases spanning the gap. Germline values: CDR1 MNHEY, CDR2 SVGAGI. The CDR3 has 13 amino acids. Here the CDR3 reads CASSYEGGYEQYF. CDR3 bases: TGTGCCAGCAGTTACGAAGGGGGCTACGAGCAGTACTTC.

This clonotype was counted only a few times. CDR3 nucleotide sequence: TGTGCCAGCAGAACGGGACAGACGAACACTGAAGCTTTCTTT. Its translation is CASRTGQTNTEAFF. The rearrangement joins TRBV12-3 or TRBV12-4 to TRBJ1-1; 7 positions agree with TRBD1. Trimming at V came to 6 bases and at J to 1 base, leaving 5 bases not matched to a gene. The CDR3 length is 14 residues.

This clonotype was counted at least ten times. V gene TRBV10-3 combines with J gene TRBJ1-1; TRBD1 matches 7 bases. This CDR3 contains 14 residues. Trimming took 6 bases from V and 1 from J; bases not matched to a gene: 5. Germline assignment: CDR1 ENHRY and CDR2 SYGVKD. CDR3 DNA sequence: TGTGCCATCAGAGACAGGGATGGGAACACTGAAGCTTTCTTT. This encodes CAIRDRDGNTEAFF.

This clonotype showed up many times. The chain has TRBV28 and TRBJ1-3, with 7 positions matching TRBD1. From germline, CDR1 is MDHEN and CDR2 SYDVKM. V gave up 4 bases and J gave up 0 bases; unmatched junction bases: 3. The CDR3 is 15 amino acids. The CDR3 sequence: CASSSRDSSGNTIYF. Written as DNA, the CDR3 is TGTGCCAGCAGTTCCCGGGACAGCTCTGGAAACACCATATATTTT.

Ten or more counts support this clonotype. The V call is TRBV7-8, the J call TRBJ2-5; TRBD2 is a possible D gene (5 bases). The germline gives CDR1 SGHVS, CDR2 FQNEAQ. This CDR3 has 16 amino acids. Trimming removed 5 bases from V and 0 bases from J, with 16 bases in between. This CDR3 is CASSHIPTGNQETQYF. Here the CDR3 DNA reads TGTGCCAGCAGCCATATCCCGACGGGAAACCAAGAGACCCAGTACTTC.

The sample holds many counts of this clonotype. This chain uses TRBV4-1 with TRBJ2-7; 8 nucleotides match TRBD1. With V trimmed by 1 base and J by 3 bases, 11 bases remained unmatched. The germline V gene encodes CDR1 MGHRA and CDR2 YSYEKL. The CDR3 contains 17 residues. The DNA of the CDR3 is TGCGCCAGCAGCCAAGCTCAGGCAGGGGGCGAGGTCTACGAGCAGTACTTC. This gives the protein CASSQAQAGGEVYEQYF.

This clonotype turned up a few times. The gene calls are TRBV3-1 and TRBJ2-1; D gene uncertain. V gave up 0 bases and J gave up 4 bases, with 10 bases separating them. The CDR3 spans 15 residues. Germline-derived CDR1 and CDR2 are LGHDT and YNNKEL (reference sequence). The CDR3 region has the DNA TGTGCCAGCAGCCAAGATCGGGCAGATTACAATGAGCAGTTCTTC. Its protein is CASSQDRADYNEQFF.

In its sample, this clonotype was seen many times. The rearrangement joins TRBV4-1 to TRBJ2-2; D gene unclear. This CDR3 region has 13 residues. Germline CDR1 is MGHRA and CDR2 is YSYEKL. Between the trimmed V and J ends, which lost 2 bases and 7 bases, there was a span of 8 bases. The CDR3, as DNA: TGCGCCAGCAGCCAATTTAGTGGCGGGGAGCTGTTTTTT. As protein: CASSQFSGGELFF.